This is a list of T cell receptor beta chains from one sample in a study of cytomegalovirus exposure and HLA in healthy donors. TCRdb's table, derived via immunoSEQ multiplex PCR, lists solely in-frame clones and lacks some. The sample lists about 150,000 clones, 65% to 85% occurring once. The specimen was PBMCs. These receptors all stem from a male donor in good health and CMV-seronegative. Both conserved end residues are trimmed from each CDR3.

>TRBJ2-1|TRBV5-4|10
ASSFGGYEQF
>TRBJ1-1|TRBV15|12
ATSRDLVNTEAF
>TRBJ2-1|TRBV18|14
ASSPLPMSSYNEQF
>TRBJ1-2|TRBV19|11
ASSMGQGYGYT
>TRBJ1-1|TRBV5-6|14
ASSFGNPAANTEAF
>TRBJ2-3|TRBV15|12
ATSRDAGPDTQY
>TRBJ1-5|TRBV7-3|11
ASSFSGGQPQH
>TRBJ2-7|TRBV28|15
ASSPLSSGLPYLEQY
>TRBJ1-1|TRBV7-9|12
ASSDGTGEDEAF
>TRBJ1-1|TRBV7-3|13
ASSLDPGRDTEAF